Following are 7 T cell receptor beta chains from one sample sequenced in a study of beta chain features in type 1 diabetes. cDNA synthesis used the whole RNA isolate, giving expressed TCRB sequences. Profiled with immunoSEQ multiplex PCR; TCRdb holds only in-frame clones, not every one. This sample has hundreds of thousands of clones, with approximately 70% found just once. Sequenced material: naive CD4+ T cells from blood. The receptors were gathered from a man aged 30-40 years in good health.

The CDR3 bases are TGTGCCTGGAGTGCTGAATTGGGGACCCAGCCCCAGCATTTT. Translation gives CAWSAELGTQPQHF. V and J are TRBV30 and TRBJ1-5; maybe TRBD1 (5 bases). In germline, CDR1 is GTSNPN, CDR2 SVGIG (reference sequence). The CDR3 is made up of 14 amino acids. V was trimmed by 1 base and J by 7 bases, leaving 14 bases between them. Filled out from reference TRBV30 and TRBJ1-5, the complete variable domain reads SQTIHQWPATLVQPVGSPLSLECTVEGTSNPNLYWYRQAAGRGLQLLFYSVGIGQISSEVPQNLSASRPQDRQFILSSKKLLLSDSGFYLCAWSAELGTQPQHFGDGTRLSIL.

The chain carries TRBV5-4 and TRBJ2-3; 7 nucleotides match TRBD2. The CDR3 loop spans 15 amino acids. Losses at the gene ends were 2 bases for V and 1 base for J; bases not matched to a gene: 4. Germline-derived CDR1 and CDR2 are SGHNT and YYREEE (reference sequence). The CDR3 DNA follows: TGTGCCAGCAGCTTCGGGGGAGGGCGCACAGATACGCAGTATTTT. Residues: CASSFGGGRTDTQYF.

This sequence joins TRBV6-5 and TRBJ2-3; the D call may be TRBD1 or TRBD2 (5 bases each). Trimming shortened V by 3 bases and J by 4 bases, and 14 bases separated the two germline ends. The CDR3 consists of 15 residues. CDR1 is MNHEY and CDR2 is SVGAGI in the germline V gene. CDR3 bases: TGTGCCAGCAGTTATGGGGGAGCTCGGTCAGATACGCAGTATTTT. Protein: CASSYGGARSDTQYF.

The V gene is TRBV14, the J gene TRBJ2-5; 8 bases match TRBD2. Germline trimming cut 5 bases from V and 4 bases from J; bases unmatched to any gene: 6. CDR1 and CDR2 (germline): SGHDN, FVKESK. This CDR3 is 14 amino acids long. CDR3 protein: CASSGQSGRETQYF. The CDR3 nucleotides are TGTGCCAGCAGCGGACAAAGCGGGAGAGAGACCCAGTACTTC.

This clone has just a few counts. The chain combines TRBV7-8 with TRBJ2-7; tentative D call: TRBD2 (5 bases). Per the germline V gene, CDR1 is SGHVS and CDR2 is FQNEAQ. The CDR3 covers 14 residues. V lost 5 bases to trimming and J lost 2 bases, with 13 bases between them. The DNA of the CDR3 is TGTGCCAGCAGCCCCCGGGGAGATGCCTACGAGCAGTACTTC. Protein product: CASSPRGDAYEQYF.

This clone was seen just once. The rearrangement joins TRBV9 to TRBJ2-2; 10 bases map to TRBD2. This CDR3 has 17 amino acids. CDR1 SGDLS and CDR2 YYNGEE come from the germline V gene. The ends lost 1 base at V and 4 bases at J; junction bases unmatched: 7. In DNA form, the CDR3 reads TGTGCCAGCAGCGTAAACCCCCTAGCGGGAGTCACCGGGGAGCTGTTTTTT. This encodes CASSVNPLAGVTGELFF.

The rearrangement uses TRBV9 and TRBJ2-7; D is perhaps TRBD2 (5 bases). The CDR3 spans 16 residues. Trimming shortened V by 0 bases and J by 7 bases, and 20 bases separated the two germline ends. Germline V gene data show CDR1 as SGDLS and CDR2 as YYNGEE. This chain's CDR3 is CASSVGGLVMSKEQYF. For the CDR3, the DNA is TGTGCCAGCAGCGTAGGCGGACTCGTCATGAGTAAAGAGCAGTACTTC.